Sequencing of this TCR beta chain was carried out in a study of OX40 agonist ivuxolimab in advanced cancers. Across the whole study: One hepatocellular carcinoma and a couple of cutaneous melanoma patients partially responded.

General study findings and limits: At doses 0.1 to 3.0 mg/kg, CD4+ and CD8+ clones expanded. Expansion of clones was among the lowest in partial responders at 0.1-3.0 mg/kg.

In the case of this clone: Its specificity is unknown.

Patients who had autoimmune disease history or got systemic immunosuppression were left out. Repertoires were generated with immunoSEQ multiplex PCR, while TCRdb's copy carries only in-frame clones and drops some. Counted here are more than 65,000 clones, approximately 85% occurring once; the ten biggest clones make up roughly a sixth. This receptor was obtained from an adult with an advanced solid tumor such as melanoma, head and neck, liver or kidney cancer. Sequences were derived from CD4+ or CD8+ T cells sorted from blood, sampled in a trial of the OX40 agonist ivuxolimab.

The CDR3 protein is CASSQLQGITYGYTF. As DNA, the CDR3 is TGCGCCAGCAGTCAATTGCAGGGTATTACCTATGGCTACACCTTC. The chain joins TRBV23-1 to TRBJ1-2, with TRBD1 as a possible D gene (5 bases). TRBV23-1 is reported as an ORF; its role is uncertain. Trimming took 1 base from V and 4 from J, leaving 13 bases between them. The length of the CDR3 is 15 residues.